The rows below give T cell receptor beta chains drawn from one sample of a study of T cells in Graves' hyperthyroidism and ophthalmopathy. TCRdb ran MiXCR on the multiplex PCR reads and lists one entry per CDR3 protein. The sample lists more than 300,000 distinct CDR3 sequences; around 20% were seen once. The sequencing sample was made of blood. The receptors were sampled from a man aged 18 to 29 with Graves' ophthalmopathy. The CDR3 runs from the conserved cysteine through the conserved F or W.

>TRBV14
CASSLGGPTAYGYTF
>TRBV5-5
CASSSPSHALTEAFF
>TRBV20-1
CSAREKLAGSYNEQFF
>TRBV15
CATSRDLTYEQYF
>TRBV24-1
CAIERSKAGELFF
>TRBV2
CASKVRGGQPQHF
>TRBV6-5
CASSYGGGETQYF
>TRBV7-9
CASSGQYWVQYF
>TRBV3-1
CASSLQGLEAFF
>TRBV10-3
CAISAQENTEAFF
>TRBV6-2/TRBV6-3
CASSNRDSWNQPQHF
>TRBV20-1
CSARGLAGVGELFF
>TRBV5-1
CASSPLGGGVEKLFF
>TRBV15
CATSRGTGQGLAKNIQYF
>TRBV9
CASSVAPRPEETQYF
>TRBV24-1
CATSGNRDGARGYTF
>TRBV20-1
CSARGSSTGANVLTF
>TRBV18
CASSPGQSDYEQYF
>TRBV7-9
CASSRDSSGGSEETQYF
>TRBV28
CASSFPGNSNQPQHF
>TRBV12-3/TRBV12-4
CASSFGDQPQHF
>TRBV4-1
CASSQEGTGGPEAFF
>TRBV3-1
CASSVGWNQPQHF
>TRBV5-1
CASSTWGRGTEAFF
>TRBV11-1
CASSLAQGWYETQYF
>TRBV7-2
CASSSKGGYGYTF
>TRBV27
CASSLMDYTTQYF
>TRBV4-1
CASSQETRQPDSPLHF
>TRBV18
CASSPQGVYGNQPQHF
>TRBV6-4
CASSDTSTGLYNEQFF
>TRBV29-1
CSEGGQSYEQYF
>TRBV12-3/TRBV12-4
CASRRGRNTEAFF
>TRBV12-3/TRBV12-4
CASSDGWTGGLITFF
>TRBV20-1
CSARDQAVAHEQYF
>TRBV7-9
CASSHPTRGGGAYLTYNEQFF
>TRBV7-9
CASSSIGFNEQFF
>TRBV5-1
CASSLEGQNTDTQYF
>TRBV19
CASAFRDTNEKLFF
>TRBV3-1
CASLPSGGADGYTF
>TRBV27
CASSLSLPLSGATYEQYF
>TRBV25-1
CASISSDRSNEKLFF
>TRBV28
CASQLRTGDYEQYF
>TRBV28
CASSPPDRSNQPQHF
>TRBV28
CASSLGGGKTEQYF
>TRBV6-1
CASSTQTDTQYF
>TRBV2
CASTPRDQGTPYGYTF
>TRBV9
CASSTQPTYTDTQYF
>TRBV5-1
CASSFEGSNTQYF
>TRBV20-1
CSASRTGTDQPQHF